This TCR beta chain derives from a study of regulatory T cells in long-lasting Graves disease. Study findings and constraints: Less diverse TCR repertoires were seen in persistent Graves' patients than in newly diagnosed ones. Newly diagnosed disease favored TRBV20-1 and TRBJ2-1 over persistent disease.

Time point denoted: persistent/refractory GD, antithyroid drugs over 5 years with positive TRAb. The authors made the TCR library using RNA they extracted from PBMCs. At least ten counts were recorded for this clonotype. As yet, its antigen is unknown. Building the TCR beta libraries relied on iRepertoire HTBI primers, and CDR3 regions underwent Arm-PCR. Each CDR3 protein gets one entry after TCRdb re-called the multiplex PCR reads with MiXCR. The table lists roughly 500,000 distinct CDR3 sequences, around a fifth of them singletons. CDR1 and CDR2 (germline): SNHLY, FYNNEI. CDR3 size: 17 residues. V was shortened by 0 bases and J by 6 bases, with 17 bases between the two germline ends.

The chain combines TRBV2 with TRBJ1-4; D is unclear. The clonotype comes from a female donor with Graves disease. Sample: peripheral blood mononuclear cells (PBMCs), taken when the disease was refractory, from a patient treated with antithyroid drugs. CDR3 sequence: CASSEARSGVEDEKLFF. CDR3 nucleotides: TGTGCCAGCAGTGAAGCGCGGTCGGGCGTGGAAGATGAAAAACTGTTTTTT.